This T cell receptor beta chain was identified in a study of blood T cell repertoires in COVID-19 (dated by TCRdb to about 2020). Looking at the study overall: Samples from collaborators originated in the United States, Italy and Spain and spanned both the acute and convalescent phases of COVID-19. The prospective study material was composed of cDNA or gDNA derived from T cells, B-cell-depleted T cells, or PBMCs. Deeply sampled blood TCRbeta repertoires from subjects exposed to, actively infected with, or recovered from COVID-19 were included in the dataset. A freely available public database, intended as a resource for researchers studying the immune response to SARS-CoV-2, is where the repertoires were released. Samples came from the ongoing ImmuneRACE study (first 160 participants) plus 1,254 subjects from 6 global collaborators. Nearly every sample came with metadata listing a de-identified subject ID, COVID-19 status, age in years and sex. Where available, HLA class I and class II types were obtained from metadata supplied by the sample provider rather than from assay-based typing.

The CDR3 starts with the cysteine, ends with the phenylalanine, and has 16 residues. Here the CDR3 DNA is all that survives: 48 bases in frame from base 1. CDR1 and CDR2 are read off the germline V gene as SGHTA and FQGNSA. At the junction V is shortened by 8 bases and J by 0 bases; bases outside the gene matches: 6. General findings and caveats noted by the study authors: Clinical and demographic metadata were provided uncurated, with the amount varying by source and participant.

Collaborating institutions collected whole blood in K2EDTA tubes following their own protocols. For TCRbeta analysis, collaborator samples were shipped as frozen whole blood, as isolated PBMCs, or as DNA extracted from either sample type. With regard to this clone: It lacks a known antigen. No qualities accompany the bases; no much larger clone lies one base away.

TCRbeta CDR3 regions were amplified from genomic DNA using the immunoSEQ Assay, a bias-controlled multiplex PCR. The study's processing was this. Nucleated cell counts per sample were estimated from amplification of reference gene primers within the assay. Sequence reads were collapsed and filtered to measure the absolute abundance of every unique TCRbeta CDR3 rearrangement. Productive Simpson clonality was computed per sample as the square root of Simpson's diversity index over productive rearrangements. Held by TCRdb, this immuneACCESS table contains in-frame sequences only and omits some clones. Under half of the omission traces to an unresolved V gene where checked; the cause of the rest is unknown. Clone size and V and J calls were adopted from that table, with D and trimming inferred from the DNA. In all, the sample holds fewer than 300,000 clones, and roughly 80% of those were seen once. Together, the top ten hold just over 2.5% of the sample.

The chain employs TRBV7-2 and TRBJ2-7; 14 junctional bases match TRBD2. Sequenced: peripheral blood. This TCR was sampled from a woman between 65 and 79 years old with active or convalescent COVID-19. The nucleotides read TGTGCCAGCGGACTAGCGGGAGGCGCTAGCTCCTACGAGCAGTACTTC. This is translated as CASGLAGGASSYEQYF. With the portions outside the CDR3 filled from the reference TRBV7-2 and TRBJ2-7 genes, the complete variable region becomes GAGVSQSPSNKVTEKGKDVELRCDPISGHTALYWYRQSLGQGLEFLIYFQGNSAPDKSGLPSDRFSAERTGGSVSTLTIQRTQQEDSAVYLCASGLAGGASSYEQYFGPGTRLTVT.